The 18 T cell receptor beta chains presented below share a single source sample, sequenced in a study of T-cell reconstitution after alpha-beta-depleted transplantation in children. The authors prepared the TCRbeta library with unique molecular identifiers. TCRdb used MiXCR to reprocess the PCR reads, holding one entry per CDR3 protein. The sample has 150,000 to 200,000 distinct CDR3 sequences, roughly 6.3% seen once. The source was PBMCs, collected before TCRalphabeta/CD19-depleted stem cell transplant. All receptors come from a girl less than two years old with combined immunodeficiency, due to receive a stem cell transplant.

This clonotype was seen ten or more times. The chain carries TRBV7-2 and TRBJ2-1; perhaps TRBD1 as D (6 bases). V was cut by 0 bases and J by 5 bases, with 17 bases left in between. CDR3 length: 17 residues. CDR1 and CDR2 from the germline V gene are SGHTA and FQGNSA. The CDR3 loop is CASSLAGTRQQNNEQFF. CDR3 DNA sequence: TGTGCCAGCAGCTTAGCGGGGACACGCCAACAAAACAATGAGCAGTTCTTC.

Many counts were recorded for this clonotype. V gene TRBV5-6 combines with J gene TRBJ2-7; D possibly corresponds to TRBD1 (6 bases). The germline V gene has CDR1 SGHDT and CDR2 YYEEEE. Trimming cost V 0 bases and J 0 bases, with 10 bases left between them. The CDR3 is 15 amino acids. The DNA for the CDR3 is TGTGCCAGCAGCTTGGGGGACATTCGCTCCTACGAGCAGTACTTC. Translating gives CASSLGDIRSYEQYF.

This clonotype was seen many times. The V gene is TRBV5-1, the J gene TRBJ2-5, with TRBD1 matching 10 bases. J gave up 5 bases and V 4 bases, and 8 bases lay outside the gene matches. The CDR3 runs 15 residues. Germline V CDR1 and CDR2: SGHRS, YFSETQ. CDR3 amino acids: CASSPGQGRSETQYF. CDR3 DNA sequence: TGCGCCAGCAGCCCGGGACAGGGGAGAAGTGAGACCCAGTACTTC.

The genes are TRBV5-1 and TRBJ1-1; 7 positions agree with TRBD1. CDR3 length: 12 amino acids. Unmatched junction bases numbered 4, after V lost 1 base and J lost 10 bases. Germline CDR1 SGHRS, CDR2 YFSETQ. This CDR3 is CASSLTGEGAFF. For the CDR3, the DNA is TGCGCCAGCAGCTTGACAGGGGAGGGAGCTTTCTTT.

The V call is TRBV7-2, the J call TRBJ2-3, with D tentatively TRBD2 (5 bases). The V end lost 1 base, the J end lost 2 bases, and 13 bases lay between the germline ends. There are 16 residues in the CDR3. CDR1 is SGHTA and CDR2 is FQGNSA in the germline V gene. The CDR3 reads CASSLVAGAFTDTQYF. In DNA form, the CDR3 reads TGTGCCAGCAGCTTAGTGGCGGGTGCCTTCACAGATACGCAGTATTTT.

This clonotype was seen many times. The chain couples TRBV7-6 to TRBJ2-1, with D maybe TRBD1 (5 bases). Germline CDR1 is SGHVS and CDR2 is FNYEAQ. The CDR3 has 14 residues. The ends were cut back, 5 bases at V and 9 bases at J, with 17 bases in the middle. CDR3 protein: CASSEDPGRGEQFF. The CDR3 region has the DNA TGTGCCAGCAGCGAGGACCCGGGTAGGGGTGAGCAGTTCTTC.

At least ten counts were recorded for this clonotype. This chain connects TRBV6-2 or TRBV6-3 to TRBJ2-7; D ambiguous. Trimming removed 0 bases from V and 1 base from J, with 7 bases in between. The V gene's germline CDR1 is MNHEY and CDR2 SVGEGT. This CDR3 has 14 amino acids. The CDR3 protein is CASSYSEASYEQYF. The CDR3 nucleotides read TGTGCCAGCAGTTACTCTGAGGCTTCCTACGAGCAGTACTTC.

Many counts were recorded for this clonotype. This rearrangement joins TRBV5-6 to TRBJ2-2; D gene uncertain. This CDR3 is built from 16 residues. CDR1 is SGHDT and CDR2 is YYEEEE in the germline V gene. V gave up 0 bases and J gave up 2 bases, with 11 bases separating them. The CDR3, as DNA: TGTGCCAGCAGCTTGGCCTTAGCCGATAACACCGGGGAGCTGTTTTTT. It encodes CASSLALADNTGELFF.

The V gene is TRBV19, the J gene TRBJ2-7; 8 positions agree with TRBD1. Germline V gene lookup returns CDR1 LNHDA and CDR2 SQIVND (reference sequence). Trimming at V came to 3 bases and at J to 6 bases, leaving 10 bases not matched to a gene. CDR3 length equals 15 residues. CDR3 residues: CASSMTGVSQGEQYF. CDR3 sequence (DNA): TGTGCCAGTAGTATGACAGGGGTCAGCCAGGGCGAGCAGTACTTC.

V is TRBV7-9 and J is TRBJ1-1; a weak D match, TRBD1 (5 bases). The CDR3 spans 15 residues. Germline values: CDR1 SEHNR, CDR2 FQNEAQ (reference sequence). V lost 8 bases, J lost 3 bases, and 19 bases lay in between. CDR3 DNA: TGTGCCAGCCGGAAGGGCGCAGGGCTGGACACTGAAGCTTTCTTT. Its translation is CASRKGAGLDTEAFF.

This clonotype occurred many times. A read error may be the cause here, since a much bigger clone is one base away. The rearrangement uses TRBV28 and TRBJ2-7; D gene ambiguous. This CDR3 contains 11 residues. Germline V CDR1 and CDR2: MDHEN, SYDVKM. V lost 3 bases and J 3 bases, leaving 3 bases between the germline ends. Here the CDR3 DNA reads TGTGCCAGCAGTTTTTACTACGAGCAGTACTTC. Translation gives CASSFYYEQYF.

Concerning this clonotype itself: This may be a read error, as it is one base from a much larger clone. V usage is TRBV5-1 and J usage is TRBJ2-3; a weak D match, TRBD2 (5 bases). The V end was cut by 6 bases, the J end by 5 bases, with 22 bases between. There are 16 residues in the CDR3. CDR1 SGHRS and CDR2 YFSETQ come from the germline V gene. The CDR3 nucleotides are TGCGCCAGCACCTCTCTGGCGGCTAGCCGTGGAGATACGCAGTATTTT. It specifies CASTSLAASRGDTQYF.

This clonotype appeared many times. The chain joins TRBV18 to TRBJ1-5; unclear D gene. The CDR3 is 16 amino acids. V was clipped by 2 bases and J by 2 bases, with 13 bases between them. Germline V CDR1 and CDR2: KGHSH, LQKENI. The CDR3 nucleotides are TGTGCCAGCTCACCATCGGGGTCCTGGGGCAATCAGCCCCAGCATTTT. Protein: CASSPSGSWGNQPQHF.

In this sample, this clonotype turned up a few times. The gene calls are TRBV29-1 and TRBJ2-7, with TRBD2 identical over 7 bases. CDR3 length: 15 amino acids. The V gene's germline CDR1 is SQVTM and CDR2 ANQGSEA. After removal of 1 base from V and 2 bases from J, the junction contained 8 bases not matched to a gene. This CDR3 reads CSVEGGGSGAYEQYF. As DNA, the CDR3 is TGCAGCGTTGAAGGGGGGGGAAGCGGAGCCTACGAGCAGTACTTC.

Of note for this clonotype: A much larger clone is a single base away; this may be a read error. The chain links TRBV20-1 to TRBJ2-3; no clear D. This CDR3 comprises 17 residues. Germline assignment: CDR1 DFQATT and CDR2 SNEGSKA (reference sequence). The CDR3 loop reads CCARDHWPTPGTDTQYF. The CDR3 bases are TGCTGTGCTAGAGATCATTGGCCCACCCCCGGGACAGATACGCAGTATTTT.

This clonotype was seen only a few times. The chain recombines TRBV4-2 with TRBJ2-7, with D perhaps TRBD2 (5 bases). There are 13 residues in the CDR3. The ends were cut back, 10 bases at V and 2 bases at J, with 15 bases in the middle. The germline CDR1 and CDR2 sequences are LGHNA and YNFKEQ. CDR3 coding DNA: TGTGCCATGAGCCCCGGGCGGGCCTACGAGCAGTACTTC. It codes for CAMSPGRAYEQYF.

This clonotype appeared many times. V gene TRBV5-6 combines with J gene TRBJ1-2; 8 bases match TRBD1. The CDR3 totals 13 residues. V lost 2 bases to trimming and J lost 10 bases; unmatched junction nucleotides: 7. Germline CDR1 is SGHDT and CDR2 is YYEEEE. The CDR3 DNA is TGTGCCAGCAGCTTCGGACAGGGCCCAAACTACACCTTC. It codes for CASSFGQGPNYTF. The variable domain in full, completed from reference TRBV5-6 and TRBJ1-2, reads DAGVTQSPTHLIKTRGQQVTLRCSPKSGHDTVSWYQQALGQGPQFIFQYYEEEERQRGNFPDRFSGHQFPNYSSELNVNALLLGDSALYLCASSFGQGPNYTFGSGTRLTVV.

Only a few counts were recorded for this clonotype. The chain combines TRBV4-1 with TRBJ2-7, with D possibly called TRBD1 or TRBD2 (5 bases each). The CDR3 is 16 residues long. V lost 0 bases to trimming and J lost 2 bases, with 14 bases between them. The germline CDR1 and CDR2 sequences are MGHRA and YSYEKL. The CDR3 reads CASSQDSRGRTYEQYF. The CDR3 coding sequence is TGCGCCAGCAGCCAAGATTCCCGGGGCCGCACCTACGAGCAGTACTTC.